Listed here are 21 T cell receptor beta chains from one sample, sequenced in a study of cytomegalovirus exposure and HLA in healthy donors. Primers for the PCR totalled 60 Vbeta and 13 Jbeta. The method was immunoSEQ multiplex PCR; TCRdb's version includes in-frame clones alone and lacks a portion of them. The repertoire holds approximately 150,000 clones, with around 83% as singletons. Sequencing was carried out using PBMCs. These receptors were taken from a man aged 50 or older in good health and CMV-seropositive.

CDR3: CASSLGSAGGPLETQYF. CDR3 in DNA: TGTGCCAGCAGCCTAGGGAGTGCGGGAGGGCCTTTAGAGACCCAGTACTTC. The V and J genes are TRBV9 and TRBJ2-5, with TRBD2 identical over 9 bases. The CDR3 spans 17 residues. Trimming took 4 bases from V and 4 from J; bases not matched to a gene: 14. Germline V CDR1 and CDR2: SGDLS, YYNGEE.

This clone was counted once. The CDR3 DNA follows: TGTGCCAGCAGGGTGGGGAAAGCGGGGCCCTACGAGCAGTACTTC. Translation gives CASRVGKAGPYEQYF. The chain links TRBV7-8 to TRBJ2-7; 7 positions agree with TRBD2. The CDR3 has 15 residues. The ends lost 6 bases at V and 2 bases at J; junction bases unmatched: 10. Per the germline V gene, CDR1 is SGHVS and CDR2 is FQNEAQ. Full variable domain (outside the CDR3, taken from reference TRBV7-8 and TRBJ2-7): GAGVSQSPRYKVAKRGQDVALRCDPISGHVSLFWYQQALGQGPEFLTYFQNEAQLDKSGLPSDRFFAERPEGSVSTLKIQRTQQEDSAVYLCASRVGKAGPYEQYFGPGTRLTVT.

DNA for the CDR3: TGCGCCAGCAGCTTTAACTACGAGCAGTACTTC. Its translation is CASSFNYEQYF. This chain joins TRBV5-1 and TRBJ2-7; D not resolved. CDR1 is SGHRS and CDR2 is YFSETQ in the germline V gene. The CDR3 has 11 amino acids. V was clipped by 2 bases and J by 3 bases, with 3 bases between them.

The chain has TRBV10-3 and TRBJ1-6; TRBD1 matches 8 bases. Germline trimming cut 3 bases from V and 7 bases from J; bases unmatched to any gene: 2. CDR3 length: 14 amino acids. CDR1 and CDR2 from the germline V gene are ENHRY and SYGVKD. Written as DNA, the CDR3 is TGTGCCATCAGTGAACAGGGGGGCAATTCACCCCTCCACTTT. Translation gives CAISEQGGNSPLHF.

The chain uses TRBV10-3 and TRBJ2-7, with TRBD2 matching over 13 bases. CDR1 is ENHRY and CDR2 is SYGVKD in the germline V gene. CDR3 length: 16 amino acids. V shed 6 bases, J shed 2 bases, and the junction held 7 bases outside the gene matches. Here the CDR3 DNA reads TGTGCCATCAGCGGGACTAGCGGGAAACAGACCTACGAGCAGTACTTC. This translates into CAISGTSGKQTYEQYF.

The chain combines TRBV6-6 with TRBJ1-5; TRBD1 might be the D (5 bases). The V end was cut by 2 bases, the J end by 3 bases, with 11 bases between. The CDR3 consists of 15 residues. Germline V gives CDR1 MNHNY, CDR2 SVGAGI (reference sequence). In nucleotides, the CDR3 is TGTGCCAGCAGTTACGGTCGACAGTACAATCAGCCCCAGCATTTT. Translating gives CASSYGRQYNQPQHF.

This clone occurred a few times. This chain uses TRBV28 with TRBJ2-7, with 8 bases identical to TRBD2. From germline, CDR1 is MDHEN and CDR2 SYDVKM. The ends lost 8 bases at V and 3 bases at J; junction bases unmatched: 9. This CDR3 is 14 amino acids long. CDR3 coding DNA: TGTGCCAGCGCTACTCCCGGGGGGGTCTACGAGCAGTACTTC. Translated: CASATPGGVYEQYF.

A word on this clone: Within the sample, other DNA sequences also encode this same CDR3. V and J are TRBV7-9 and TRBJ1-5; D call uncertain. CDR1 SEHNR and CDR2 FQNEAQ come from the germline V gene (reference sequence). This CDR3 is 17 amino acids long. V lost 0 bases to trimming and J lost 1 base, with 13 bases between them. The CDR3 bases are TGTGCCAGCAGCTTAGCGTTTTCCGGAGAGAGCAATCAGCCCCAGCATTTT. Protein sequence: CASSLAFSGESNQPQHF.

This chain connects TRBV9 to TRBJ2-1, with 9 bases aligning to TRBD2. V gave up 0 bases and J gave up 7 bases; unmatched junction bases: 2. Germline V gives CDR1 SGDLS, CDR2 YYNGEE. The CDR3 spans 14 residues. In nucleotides, the CDR3 is TGTGCCAGCAGCGTAGGGACTAGCGAAAATGAGCAGTTCTTC. This sequence encodes CASSVGTSENEQFF.

The chain combines TRBV10-3 with TRBJ1-3, with unresolved D. The germline gives CDR1 ENHRY, CDR2 SYGVKD. CDR3 size: 15 residues. V lost 3 bases to trimming and J lost 1 base, with 10 bases between them. DNA of the CDR3: TGTGCCATCAGTGAAGCGGGTGGGTCTGGAAACACCATATATTTT. Translating gives CAISEAGGSGNTIYF.

This sequence joins TRBV7-2 and TRBJ1-4, with D maybe TRBD1 (6 bases). V shed 1 base and J shed 7 bases, with 13 bases lying between them. Germline CDR1 reads SGHTA; CDR2 reads FQGNSA. The CDR3 covers 15 residues. The CDR3 is CASSLVRGRGEKLFF. The CDR3 DNA reads as TGTGCCAGCAGCTTAGTCAGGGGCCGGGGTGAAAAACTGTTTTTT.

The chain uses TRBV2 and TRBJ2-7, with 12 bases identical to TRBD1. V gave up 4 bases and J gave up 4 bases; unmatched junction bases: 2. Germline CDR1 and CDR2: SNHLY and FYNNEI. The CDR3 runs to 14 residues. The CDR3 DNA follows: TGTGCCAGCAGTGGGGACAGGGGGCCGTACGAGCAGTACTTC. Protein product: CASSGDRGPYEQYF.

This clone was seen a handful of times. This chain connects TRBV21-1 to TRBJ2-1; the table's D call TRBD2 went unverified against the DNA. TRBV21-1 represents a pseudogene. The CDR3 runs to 16 residues. DNA for the CDR3: TGTGCCAGCAGCCCTAGGACTAGCGGGTTTTTGAATGAGCAGTTCTTC. Protein product: CASSPRTSGFLNEQFF.

The chain uses TRBV6-6 and TRBJ2-6, with D hard to call. The CDR3 totals 14 residues. Per germline, CDR1 MNHNY and CDR2 SVGAGI (reference sequence). Trimming left V 7 bases short and J 0 bases short, with 7 bases between. The DNA of the CDR3 is TGTGCCAGCATGGGCTTCTCTGGGGCCAACGTCCTGACTTTC. Amino acid sequence: CASMGFSGANVLTF.

V and J are TRBV5-4 and TRBJ1-6; D possibly corresponds to TRBD1 (5 bases). Trimming stripped 4 bases from V and 7 bases from J, with 24 bases between. Looked up from germline, CDR1 is SGHNT and CDR2 is YYREEE (reference sequence). The CDR3 runs to 18 residues. The CDR3: CASSPRGGPTRGNSPLHF. The CDR3 nucleotides read TGTGCCAGCAGCCCCCGGGGGGGACCAACGAGGGGAAATTCACCCCTCCACTTT.

The chain carries TRBV6-5 and TRBJ1-2; 9 bases are a match to TRBD1. There are 14 residues in the CDR3. CDR1 is MNHEY, CDR2 SVGAGI, per germline. V lost 6 bases, J lost 6 bases, and 8 bases stayed unmatched. CDR3 in amino acids: CASRSGQGMDGYTF. In nucleotides, the CDR3 is TGTGCCAGCAGATCCGGACAGGGGATGGATGGCTACACCTTC.

V is TRBV28 and J is TRBJ2-1; TRBD2 aligns across 9 bases. In germline, CDR1 is MDHEN, CDR2 SYDVKM. This CDR3 has 14 amino acids. The V segment lost 5 bases and the J segment 9 bases; nucleotides outside the gene matches: 8. Here the CDR3 reads CASSRLAVYGEQFF. The CDR3 coding sequence is TGTGCCAGCAGTAGACTAGCGGTATACGGTGAGCAGTTCTTC.

The V and J genes are TRBV5-6 and TRBJ2-7; no clear D. The CDR3 consists of 13 residues. Between the trimmed V and J ends, which lost 4 bases and 0 bases, there was a span of 8 bases. The germline gives CDR1 SGHDT, CDR2 YYEEEE. The CDR3 region has the DNA TGTGCCAGCAGCCCCCCTACCTCCTACGAGCAGTACTTC. Its protein product is CASSPPTSYEQYF.

This clone showed up just once. This chain links TRBV5-4 with TRBJ2-3, with TRBD1 identical over 8 bases. CDR1 is SGHNT, CDR2 YYREEE, per germline (reference sequence). J was trimmed by 5 bases and V by 0 bases; bases with no gene match: 5. The CDR3 consists of 15 residues. CDR3 DNA: TGTGCCAGCAGCTTGGACCAGGGGGCCATAGATACGCAGTATTTT. Translation: CASSLDQGAIDTQYF.

This clone was detected only a few times. The chain has TRBV14 and TRBJ1-2, with D perhaps matching TRBD1 (6 bases). Deletions cut 0 bases from V and 3 bases from J, with 11 bases between. This CDR3 has 15 amino acids. Germline values: CDR1 SGHDN, CDR2 FVKESK. CDR3 nucleotides: TGTGCCAGCAGCCAAGATAGGGCAGGGGACTATGGCTACACCTTC. It yields the protein CASSQDRAGDYGYTF.

The chain recombines TRBV9 with TRBJ2-5; 9 bases are shared with TRBD2. J was trimmed by 5 bases and V by 2 bases; bases with no gene match: 10. CDR3 length: 16 amino acids. Germline loops: CDR1 SGDLS, CDR2 YYNGEE. The CDR3 spells CASSVIAGAPLETQYF. The CDR3 region has the DNA TGTGCCAGCAGCGTGATAGCGGGGGCTCCCCTGGAGACCCAGTACTTC.